Here is one T cell receptor (beta chain) with its context. Its antigen is as yet unknown. This entry is derived from a study of vaccination effects on CD4 cells after COVID-19. At the level of the study: Using viral peptide pools, the ViraFEST assay grew out antigen-specific CD4+ T cells prior to sequencing. The median interval between the second dose and post-vaccine sampling was 72 days.

V was shortened by 5 bases and J by 6 bases, with 19 bases between the two germline ends. The CDR3 extends over 15 amino acids. Germline CDR1 reads SGHTA; CDR2 reads FQGNSA. TCRdb keeps only in-frame clones here, not all; method: immunoSEQ multiplex PCR. The sample contains about 73,000 clones, roughly four fifths of which appear only once. CD4+ T cell isolation took place after 10 days of culture. Participants were given two doses of BNT162b2 or mRNA-1273 vaccine. Study-wide results and caveats: Healthy vaccinees showed cross-reactivity with common cold coronaviruses in only 1 of 255 vaccine-induced clones.

The receptor comes from a human donor who received a COVID-19 vaccine. V usage is TRBV7-2 and J usage is TRBJ1-1; D is unresolved. The sequencing used CD4+ T cells from PBMCs cultured without peptide, collected after COVID-19 vaccination. As DNA, the CDR3 is TGTGCCAGCAGCACGGAAATTAGCTACCAGGCTGAAGCTTTCTTT. Translated: CASSTEISYQAEAFF.